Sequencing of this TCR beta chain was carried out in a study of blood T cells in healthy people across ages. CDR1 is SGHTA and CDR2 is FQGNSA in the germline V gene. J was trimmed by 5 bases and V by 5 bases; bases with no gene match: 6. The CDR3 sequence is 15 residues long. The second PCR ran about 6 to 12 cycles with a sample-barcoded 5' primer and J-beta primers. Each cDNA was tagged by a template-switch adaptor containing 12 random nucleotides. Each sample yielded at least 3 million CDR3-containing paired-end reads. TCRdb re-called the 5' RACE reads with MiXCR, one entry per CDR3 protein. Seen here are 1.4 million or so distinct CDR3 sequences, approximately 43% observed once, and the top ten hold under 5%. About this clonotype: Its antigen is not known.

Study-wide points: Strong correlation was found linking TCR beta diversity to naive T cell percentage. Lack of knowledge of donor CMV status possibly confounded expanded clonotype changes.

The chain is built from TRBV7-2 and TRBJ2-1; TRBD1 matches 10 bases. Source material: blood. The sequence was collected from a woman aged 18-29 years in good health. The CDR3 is CASSLRQGANNEQFF. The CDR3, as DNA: TGTGCCAGCAGCCTCAGACAGGGGGCAAACAATGAGCAGTTCTTC.